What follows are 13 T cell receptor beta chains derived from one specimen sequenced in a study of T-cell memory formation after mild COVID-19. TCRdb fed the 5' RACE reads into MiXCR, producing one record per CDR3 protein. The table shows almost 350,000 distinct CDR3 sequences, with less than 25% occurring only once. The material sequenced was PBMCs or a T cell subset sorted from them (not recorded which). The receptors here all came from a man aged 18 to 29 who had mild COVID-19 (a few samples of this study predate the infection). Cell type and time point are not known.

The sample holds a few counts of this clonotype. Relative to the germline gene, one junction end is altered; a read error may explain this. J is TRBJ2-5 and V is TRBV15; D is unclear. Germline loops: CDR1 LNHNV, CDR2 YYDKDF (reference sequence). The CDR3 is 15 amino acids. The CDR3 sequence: CATSRDPAGYVTQYF. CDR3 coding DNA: TGTGCAACCAGCAGAGATCCCGCAGGCTATGTTACCCAGTACTTC.

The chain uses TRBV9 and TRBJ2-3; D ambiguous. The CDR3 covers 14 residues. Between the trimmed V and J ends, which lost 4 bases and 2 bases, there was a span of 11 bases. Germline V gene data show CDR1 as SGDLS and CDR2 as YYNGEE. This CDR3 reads CASSMYSDTDTQYF. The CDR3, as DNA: TGTGCCAGCAGCATGTATTCGGACACAGATACGCAGTATTTT.

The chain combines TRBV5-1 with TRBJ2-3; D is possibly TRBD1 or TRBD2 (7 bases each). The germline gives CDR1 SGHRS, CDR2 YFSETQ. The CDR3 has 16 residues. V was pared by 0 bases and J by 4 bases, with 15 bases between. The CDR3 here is CASSLVARGGSDTQYF. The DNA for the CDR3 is TGCGCCAGCAGCTTGGTGGCCAGGGGGGGATCAGATACGCAGTATTTT.

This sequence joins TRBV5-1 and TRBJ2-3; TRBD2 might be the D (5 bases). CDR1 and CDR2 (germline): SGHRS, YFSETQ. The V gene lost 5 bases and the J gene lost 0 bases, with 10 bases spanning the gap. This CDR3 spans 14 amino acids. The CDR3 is CASREGPSTDTQYF. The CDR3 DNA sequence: TGCGCCAGCAGAGAGGGTCCGAGCACAGATACGCAGTATTTT.

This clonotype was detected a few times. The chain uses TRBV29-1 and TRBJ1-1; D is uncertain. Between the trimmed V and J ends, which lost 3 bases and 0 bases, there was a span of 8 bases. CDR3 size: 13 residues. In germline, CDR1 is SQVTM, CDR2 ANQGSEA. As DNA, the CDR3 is TGCAGCGTTGACAGGCGGATGAACACTGAAGCTTTCTTT. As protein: CSVDRRMNTEAFF.

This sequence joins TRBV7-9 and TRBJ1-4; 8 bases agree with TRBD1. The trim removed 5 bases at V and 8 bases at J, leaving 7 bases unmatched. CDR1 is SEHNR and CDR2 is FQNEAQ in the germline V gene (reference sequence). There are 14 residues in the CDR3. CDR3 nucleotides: TGTGCCAGCAGCGTACAGGGGGGAAGCGAAAAACTGTTTTTT. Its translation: CASSVQGGSEKLFF.

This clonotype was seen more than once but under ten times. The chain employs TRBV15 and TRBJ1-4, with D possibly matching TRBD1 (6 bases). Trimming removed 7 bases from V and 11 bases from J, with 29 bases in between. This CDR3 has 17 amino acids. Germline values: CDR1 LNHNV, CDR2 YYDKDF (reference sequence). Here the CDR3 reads CATTLRGGRRALWKLFF. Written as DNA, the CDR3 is TGTGCCACCACCCTGAGGGGGGGGCGAAGGGCCTTGTGGAAACTGTTTTTT.

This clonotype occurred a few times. CDR3 protein: CATSAHGGDPYNEQFF. CDR3 in DNA: TGTGCCACCAGCGCCCACGGGGGTGATCCCTACAATGAGCAGTTCTTC. This chain uses TRBV15 with TRBJ2-1, with TRBD2 as a possible D gene (6 bases). The germline gives CDR1 LNHNV, CDR2 YYDKDF (reference sequence). The ends were cut back, 5 bases at V and 2 bases at J, with 16 bases in the middle. The CDR3 is 16 amino acids.

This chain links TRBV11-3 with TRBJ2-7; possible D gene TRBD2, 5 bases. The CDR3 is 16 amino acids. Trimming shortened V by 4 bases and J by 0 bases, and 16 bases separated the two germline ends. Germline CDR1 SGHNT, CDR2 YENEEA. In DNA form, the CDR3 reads TGTGCCAGCAGCTGCTCCGGGATAAAAAGCTCCTACGAGCAGTACTTC. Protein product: CASSCSGIKSSYEQYF.

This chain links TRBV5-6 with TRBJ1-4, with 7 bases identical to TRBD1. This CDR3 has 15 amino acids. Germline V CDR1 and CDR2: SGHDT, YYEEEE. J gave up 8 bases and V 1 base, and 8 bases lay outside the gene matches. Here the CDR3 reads CASSLLDRPLEKLFF. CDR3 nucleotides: TGTGCCAGCAGCTTGTTGGACAGGCCGCTCGAAAAACTGTTTTTT.

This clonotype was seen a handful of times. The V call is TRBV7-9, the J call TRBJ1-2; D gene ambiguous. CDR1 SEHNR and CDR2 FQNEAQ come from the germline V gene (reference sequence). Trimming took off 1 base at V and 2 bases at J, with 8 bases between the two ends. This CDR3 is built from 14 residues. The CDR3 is CASSLEWENYGYTF. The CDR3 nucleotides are TGTGCCAGCAGCTTAGAGTGGGAGAACTATGGCTACACCTTC.

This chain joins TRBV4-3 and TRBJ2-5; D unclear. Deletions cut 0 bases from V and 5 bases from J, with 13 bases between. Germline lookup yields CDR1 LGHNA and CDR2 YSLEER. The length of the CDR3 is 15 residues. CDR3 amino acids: CASSQDSARRETQYF. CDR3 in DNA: TGCGCCAGCAGCCAAGATAGTGCGCGCCGGGAGACCCAGTACTTC.

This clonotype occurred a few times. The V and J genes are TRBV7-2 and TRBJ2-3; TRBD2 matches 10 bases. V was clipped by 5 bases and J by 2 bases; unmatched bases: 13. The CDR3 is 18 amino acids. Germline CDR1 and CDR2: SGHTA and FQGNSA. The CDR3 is CASSRLLAGETYTDTQYF. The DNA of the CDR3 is TGTGCCAGCAGCCGACTCCTAGCGGGGGAGACCTACACAGATACGCAGTATTTT.